The T cell receptor beta chain under discussion was sequenced for a study of cytomegalovirus exposure and HLA in healthy donors. Study-level results: For most TCR beta V segments, an earlier analysis put the productive rate at about 90% or about 30% of the time. Listed as cytomegalovirus-associated were 170 or so TCR beta chains.

With 60 Vbeta and 13 Jbeta primers, the PCR was carried out. Methods used by the authors: Later reanalysis found roughly 80 million unique TCR beta chains, some 10 million of them shared. Sequencing was performed with immunoSEQ multiplex PCR; in TCRdb, only in-frame clones are kept and a portion is missing. From that table come the V and J calls and clone size; the DNA was used to work out D and trimming. The sample gives tens of thousands of clones, around 66% of which show up once; 14% to 15% is in the top ten. This CDR3 spans 17 amino acids. The germline CDR1 and CDR2 sequences are SGDLS and YYNGEE. Trimming removed 0 bases from V and 2 bases from J, with 15 bases in between. Regarding donors, all were healthy bone marrow donors. As regards this clone: Its antigen is still unknown.

The sample consisted of PBMCs. This rearrangement joins TRBV9 to TRBJ1-3, with a possible D match to TRBD1 (6 bases). The origin of this receptor is a woman between 40 and 50 years old in good health and CMV-seropositive. Here the CDR3 reads CASSVAVRGTAGNTIYF. CDR3 bases: TGTGCCAGCAGCGTAGCTGTGAGGGGGACGGCTGGAAACACCATATATTTT.